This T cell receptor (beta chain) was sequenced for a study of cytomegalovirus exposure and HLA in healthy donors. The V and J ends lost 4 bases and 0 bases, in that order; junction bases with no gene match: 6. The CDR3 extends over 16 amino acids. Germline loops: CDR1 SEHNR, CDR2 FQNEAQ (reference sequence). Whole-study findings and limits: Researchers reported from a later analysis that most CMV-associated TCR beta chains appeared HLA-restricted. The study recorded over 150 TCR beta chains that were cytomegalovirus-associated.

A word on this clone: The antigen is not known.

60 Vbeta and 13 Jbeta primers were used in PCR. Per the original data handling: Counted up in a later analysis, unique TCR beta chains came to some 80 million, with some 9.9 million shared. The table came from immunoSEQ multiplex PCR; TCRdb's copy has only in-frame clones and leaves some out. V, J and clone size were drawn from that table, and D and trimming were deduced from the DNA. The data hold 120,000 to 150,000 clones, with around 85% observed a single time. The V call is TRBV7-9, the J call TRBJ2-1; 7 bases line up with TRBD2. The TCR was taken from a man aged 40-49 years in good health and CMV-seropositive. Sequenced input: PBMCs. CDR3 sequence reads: CASSSLAESSYNEQFF. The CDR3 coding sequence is TGTGCCAGCAGCTCGCTAGCGGAGAGCTCCTACAATGAGCAGTTCTTC.